This T cell receptor beta chain was profiled in a study of blood T cell repertoires in COVID-19. Across the study: COVID-19 samples, acute and convalescent, were from the United States, Italy and Spain. T cells, B-cell-depleted T cells, or PBMCs provided the cDNA or gDNA that served as material.

Germline loops: CDR1 SGHAT, CDR2 FQNNGV. The CDR3 runs to 15 residues. The ends lost 4 bases at V and 4 bases at J; junction bases unmatched: 8. Original processing notes: The assay estimated nucleated cells by amplifying reference gene primers. Some clones are missing from TCRdb's copy, which holds only in-frame ones; the method was immunoSEQ multiplex PCR. The V and J calls and clone size come from that table; D and trimming were worked out from the DNA. The profile shows about 140,000 clones, about 79% of them singletons. This clonotype was obtained from a man between 60 and 70 years old with active or convalescent COVID-19. The chain couples TRBV11-2 to TRBJ1-2, with 8 nucleotides matching TRBD1. Sequencing was performed on peripheral blood. CDR3 sequence reads: CASSSRQGASYGYTF. The CDR3 DNA follows: TGTGCCAGCAGCTCTCGCCAGGGGGCTAGCTATGGCTACACCTTC.